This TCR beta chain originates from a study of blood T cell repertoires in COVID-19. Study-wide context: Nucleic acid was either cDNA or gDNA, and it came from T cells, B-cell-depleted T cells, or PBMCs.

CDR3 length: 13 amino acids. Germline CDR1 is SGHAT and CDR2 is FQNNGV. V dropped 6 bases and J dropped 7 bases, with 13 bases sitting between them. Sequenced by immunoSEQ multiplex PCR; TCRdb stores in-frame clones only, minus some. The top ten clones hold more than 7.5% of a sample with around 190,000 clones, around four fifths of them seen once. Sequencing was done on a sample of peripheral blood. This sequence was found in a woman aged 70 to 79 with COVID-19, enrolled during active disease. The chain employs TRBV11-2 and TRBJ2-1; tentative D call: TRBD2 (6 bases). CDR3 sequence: CASSWTTRNEQFF. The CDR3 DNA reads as TGTGCCAGCAGTTGGACTACGAGAAATGAGCAGTTCTTC.